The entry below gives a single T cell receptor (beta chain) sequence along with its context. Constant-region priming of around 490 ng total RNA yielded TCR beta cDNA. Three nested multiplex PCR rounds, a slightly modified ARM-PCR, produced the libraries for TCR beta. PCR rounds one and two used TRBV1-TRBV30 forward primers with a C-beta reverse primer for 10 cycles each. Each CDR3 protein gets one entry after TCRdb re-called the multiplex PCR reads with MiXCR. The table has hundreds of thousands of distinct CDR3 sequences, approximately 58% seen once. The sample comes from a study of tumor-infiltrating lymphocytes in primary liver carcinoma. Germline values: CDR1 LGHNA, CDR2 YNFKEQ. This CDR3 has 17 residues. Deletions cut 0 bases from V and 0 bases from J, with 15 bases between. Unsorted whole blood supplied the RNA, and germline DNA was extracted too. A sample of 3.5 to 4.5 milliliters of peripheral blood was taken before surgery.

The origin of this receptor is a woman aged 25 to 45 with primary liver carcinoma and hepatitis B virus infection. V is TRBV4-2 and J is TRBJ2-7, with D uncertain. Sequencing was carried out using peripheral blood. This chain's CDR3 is CASSQDWSTSSSYEQYF. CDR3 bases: TGTGCCAGCAGCCAAGATTGGAGCACTTCTAGCTCCTACGAGCAGTACTTC.